The 29 T cell receptor beta chains given below trace back to one sample, sequenced in a study of monozygotic twins with inflammatory bowel disease. TCRdb reprocessed the 5' RACE reads and stores each CDR3 protein as one record, lacking DNA. The sample totals some 150,000 distinct CDR3 sequences. Sequenced: blood. These receptors came from a human donor with ulcerative colitis or Crohn's disease, or a healthy co-twin of an affected twin (not recorded which).

V is TRBV12-3 or TRBV12-4 and J is TRBJ2-5. CDR3 size: 15 residues. Here the CDR3 reads CASNLAAYSQETQYF.

The rearrangement links TRBV20-1 to TRBJ2-4. In germline, CDR1 is DFQATT, CDR2 SNEGSKA (reference sequence). The CDR3 is 13 amino acids. This CDR3 is CSAREASRNIQYF.

V and J are TRBV6-1 and TRBJ1-5; with no DNA, the TCRdb D assignment of TRBD1 cannot be verified. CDR3 length: 15 amino acids. In germline, CDR1 is MNHNS, CDR2 SASEGT. The CDR3 sequence: CASSHGQIGGQPQHF.

V usage is TRBV7-2 and J usage is TRBJ1-2; with no DNA, the TCRdb D assignment of TRBD1 cannot be verified. The length of the CDR3 is 16 residues. Per germline, CDR1 SGHTA and CDR2 FQGNSA. The CDR3 reads CASSLEDGETNYGYTF.

The chain has TRBV7-2 and TRBJ2-1. The CDR3 length is 12 residues. Germline CDR1 is SGHTA and CDR2 is FQGNSA. The CDR3 loop is CASQVSYNEQFF.

This rearrangement joins TRBV12-3 or TRBV12-4 to TRBJ1-5; the D call of TRBD1 rests on TCRdb alone, since no DNA is present to check it. CDR3 length: 14 amino acids. The CDR3 reads CASSSTGVNQPQHF.

The chain uses TRBV19 and TRBJ1-2. The CDR3 loop spans 13 amino acids. Germline lookup yields CDR1 LNHDA and CDR2 SQIVND (reference sequence). CDR3 residues: CASSMEGYYGYTF.

The J gene is TRBJ2-3, the V gene TRBV7-9; TCRdb's D call, TRBD1, is unchecked because there is no DNA. Germline V gene lookup returns CDR1 SEHNR and CDR2 FQNEAQ (reference sequence). This CDR3 is 17 amino acids long. The CDR3 sequence is CASSLPRQGEGTDTQYF.

The genes are TRBV7-9 and TRBJ1-2. Germline V lookup: CDR1 SEHNR, CDR2 FQNEAQ (reference sequence). The CDR3 runs to 13 residues. The CDR3 is CASSPSAVDGYTF.

The chain couples TRBV10-3 to TRBJ1-2; TCRdb calls TRBD1, which cannot be checked without DNA. The CDR3 loop spans 13 amino acids. Germline-derived CDR1 and CDR2 are ENHRY and SYGVKD. The CDR3 loop reads CAIRGQARYGYTF.

The gene calls are TRBV5-6 and TRBJ1-2; TCRdb calls TRBD1, which cannot be checked without DNA. Germline CDR1 reads SGHDT; CDR2 reads YYEEEE. The CDR3 runs 13 residues. This CDR3 is CASSQQGHYGYTF.

This rearrangement joins TRBV27 to TRBJ1-5; absent DNA, TCRdb's TRBD1 call cannot be checked. This CDR3 has 15 amino acids. CDR1 and CDR2 from the germline V gene are MNHEY and SMNVEV (reference sequence). This chain's CDR3 is CASSPWFGGFQPQHF.

The V and J genes are TRBV12-3 or TRBV12-4 and TRBJ2-5. CDR3 length equals 13 residues. The chain's CDR3 is CASKITRQETQYF.

This chain joins TRBV20-1 and TRBJ1-4; as DNA is missing, the TRBD1 call by TCRdb cannot be tested. The CDR3 consists of 16 residues. In germline, CDR1 is DFQATT, CDR2 SNEGSKA (reference sequence). This CDR3 reads CSASPRDRGSGEKLFF.

The chain recombines TRBV20-1 with TRBJ1-1; TCRdb's D gene call, TRBD1, goes unchecked for lack of DNA. CDR1 and CDR2 (germline): DFQATT, SNEGSKA (reference sequence). The CDR3 spans 11 residues. This CDR3 reads CSVYGTVEAFF.

The chain couples TRBV5-1 to TRBJ2-5. Germline CDR1 SGHRS, CDR2 YFSETQ. This CDR3 contains 14 residues. This CDR3 is CASSLGVSQETQYF.

The CDR3 spells CASSPDRGTTGELFF. The genes are TRBV7-2 and TRBJ2-2; the D call from TCRdb, TRBD1, cannot be confirmed without DNA. The length of the CDR3 is 15 residues. Looked up from germline, CDR1 is SGHTA and CDR2 is FQGNSA.

The CDR3 sequence: CASSIIGQGNRPQHF. The rearrangement joins TRBV19 to TRBJ1-5. Germline values: CDR1 LNHDA, CDR2 SQIVND (reference sequence). There are 15 residues in the CDR3.

The genes are TRBV28 and TRBJ2-5. The CDR3 is made up of 12 amino acids. Germline CDR1 reads MDHEN; CDR2 reads SYDVKM. This CDR3 is CASGSIEETQYF.

The chain links TRBV20-1 to TRBJ2-7. The CDR3 spans 14 residues. Germline V CDR1 and CDR2: DFQATT, SNEGSKA (reference sequence). Here the CDR3 reads CSARAEGYSYEQYF.

This chain links TRBV5-1 with TRBJ2-2; with no DNA, the TCRdb D assignment of TRBD1 cannot be verified. Germline V gene sequence: CDR1 SGHRS, CDR2 YFSETQ. The CDR3 has 15 residues. CDR3 region: CASSLYQGNTGELFF.

The chain carries TRBV3-1 and TRBJ2-3; the TCRdb D gene call, TRBD2, has no DNA to confirm it. Per germline, CDR1 LGHDT and CDR2 YNNKEL (reference sequence). CDR3 length: 16 residues. The CDR3 reads CASSQGQRGVLLTQYF.

Here the CDR3 reads CASGSSGGAGEQYF. The chain joins TRBV27 to TRBJ2-7; the D gene TCRdb calls, TRBD2, cannot be checked with no DNA. The CDR3 has 14 amino acids. Per germline, CDR1 MNHEY and CDR2 SMNVEV (reference sequence).

The CDR3 region is CASSGTGGTGELFF. This chain links TRBV12-3 or TRBV12-4 with TRBJ2-2; TCRdb outputs TRBD1, but without DNA this stays unchecked. The CDR3 is 14 residues long.

This chain uses TRBV4-2 with TRBJ2-3. CDR3 length: 15 amino acids. CDR1 and CDR2 from the germline V gene are LGHNA and YNFKEQ. CDR3 sequence reads: CASSPVTAITDTQYF.

This chain joins TRBV7-9 and TRBJ1-4. The V gene's germline CDR1 is SEHNR and CDR2 FQNEAQ (reference sequence). This CDR3 region has 14 residues. CDR3 region: CASSSGLINEKLFF. The full variable domain, in which reference TRBV7-9 and TRBJ1-4 provide the parts outside the CDR3, is DTGVSQNPRHKITKRGQNVTFRCDPISEHNRLYWYRQTLGQGPEFLTYFQNEAQLEKSRLLSDRFSAERPKGSFSTLEIQRTEQGDSAMYLCASSSGLINEKLFFGSGTQLSVL.

The V and J genes are TRBV5-8 and TRBJ1-5. The CDR3 covers 15 residues. Germline V gene data show CDR1 as SGHTS and CDR2 as YDEGEE. CDR3 sequence: CASSAGNLRYQPQHF.

The chain is built from TRBV12-3 or TRBV12-4 and TRBJ2-5; TCRdb returns TRBD1, unconfirmable since there is no DNA. This CDR3 contains 14 residues. The CDR3 here is CASSFGFGGETQYF.

V usage is TRBV10-3 and J usage is TRBJ1-1; as DNA is missing, the TRBD1 call by TCRdb cannot be tested. Germline V gene data show CDR1 as ENHRY and CDR2 as SYGVKD. CDR3 length: 15 residues. This CDR3 is CAISGMKGWGTEAFF.